This T cell receptor beta chain emerged from a study of cytomegalovirus exposure and HLA in healthy donors. The germline gives CDR1 DFQATT, CDR2 SNEGSKA (reference sequence). The CDR3 is made up of 11 amino acids. Study-wide findings and caveats: V- and J-gene trimming of TCR beta was linked (in a later analysis) to a missense DCLRE1C variant. Most subjects had HLA-A and HLA-B alleles reportedly predicted accurately by TCR beta sequences.

The PCR contained 60 Vbeta and 13 Jbeta primers. Profiling relied on immunoSEQ multiplex PCR, and the TCRdb table lists in-frame clones only, not all of them. The sample shows 100,000 to 150,000 clones, about 80% of them seen only once. Of note for this clone: Its specificity is not known.

This clonotype was obtained from a man aged 35 to 55 in good health and CMV-seronegative. This rearrangement joins TRBV20-1 to TRBJ2-7, with 9 positions matching TRBD2. Sequencing was done on a sample of PBMCs. For the CDR3, the DNA is TGCAGCGCGGGGGGGGATTACGAGCAGTACTTC. Its protein product is CSAGGDYEQYF.